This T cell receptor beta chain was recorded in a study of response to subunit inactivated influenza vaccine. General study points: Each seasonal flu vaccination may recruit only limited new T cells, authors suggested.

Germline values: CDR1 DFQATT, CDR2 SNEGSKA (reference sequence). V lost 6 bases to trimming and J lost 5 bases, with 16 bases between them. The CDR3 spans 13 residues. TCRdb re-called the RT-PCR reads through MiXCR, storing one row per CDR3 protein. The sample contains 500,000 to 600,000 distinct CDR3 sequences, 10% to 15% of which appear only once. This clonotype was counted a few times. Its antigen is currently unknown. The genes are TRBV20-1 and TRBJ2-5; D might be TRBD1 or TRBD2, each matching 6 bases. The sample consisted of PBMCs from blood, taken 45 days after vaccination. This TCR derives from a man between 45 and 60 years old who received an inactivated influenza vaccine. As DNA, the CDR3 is TGCAGTGCGGGAGGAGGGGGAGACGAGACCCAGTACTTC. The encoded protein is CSAGGGGDETQYF.